This T cell receptor (beta chain) was identified during a study of cytotoxic CD8 clonotypes in ibrutinib-treated CLL (TCRdb year 2021). Notes on the research overall: The cohort included some 14 treatment-naive and eleven to twelve relapsed/refractory patients; about 18 were IGHV unmutated. Partial responses were observed in approximately 24 patients and complete responses in 2; after a median follow-up of 68 months, remission was maintained in about 15 patients and progression was observed in approximately twelve. The response samples were drawn at a median of roughly twelve months into treatment, with a range of roughly 6 to 36 months. An average of about 260,000 productive templates and 94,082 productive rearrangements was obtained per sample. Longitudinal samples were available for about 30% of the 86 trial participants. Cryopreserved peripheral blood mononuclear cells were obtained prior to treatment, at the time of response, and at either disease progression or sustained remission. On the study overall, not on this receptor specifically: Sampling times were not matched between sustained-remission and progressing patients, and lymph node repertoires were not studied. Public clonotypes were rare and either shrank or stayed stable during treatment, and the rise in clonality at ibrutinib response reflected expansion of private clonotypes. Baseline clonality exceeded that of age-matched healthy donors and correlated strongly with circulating CD8+ T-cell counts. An increase in clonality was observed at ibrutinib response, with clonality remaining stable during sustained remission and falling back toward baseline at progression.

The CDR3 covers 18 residues, taking in both the cysteine and the phenylalanine. The only DNA kept is the CDR3, 54 bases in frame from the first base. For TCR beta library preparation, 1.5 to 2 micrograms of genomic DNA were isolated from cryopreserved PBMCs. Longitudinal blood samples from CLL patients on ibrutinib monotherapy underwent high-throughput TCR beta sequencing. The patients were enrolled in a single-center, open-label phase 2 trial of ibrutinib monotherapy. Each clonotype received, on average, about 10x coverage in deep resolution sequencing performed on a MiSeq, where the target depth lay between 1 in 1 million and 1 in 200,000 T cells. The immunoSEQ hsTCRB Kit was used to generate TCR beta libraries. The paper's data handling went like this. ImmunoSEQ Data Assistant and ImmunoSEQ Analyzer were used for data analysis, and V, D and J genes were assigned according to IMGT definitions. Clonality, which ranges from 0 to 1, was calculated by subtracting the normalized Shannon entropy of productive rearrangement frequencies from one. Only overrepresented clonotypes making up at least 0.05% of the repertoire of each patient were included in the public clonotype analysis. Approximately 12 age-matched healthy donor repertoires from immuneACCESS were used as controls for clonality. Sourced from immuneACCESS, this table was stored by TCRdb with only in-frame sequences that have V and J called. A share of the clones is absent; for the studies checked, an unresolved V gene accounts for under half, and the remainder has no known explanation. V, J and clone size derive from that table, while D and trimming were established from the DNA sequence. Here the sample has tens of thousands of clones; just over 85% occur a single time. The ten largest clones take up about 5.8% of the sample.

Details on this clone: There is no known antigen for this receptor. No base quality values were provided; no much bigger clone lies one nucleotide off.

The input for sequencing was PBMCs, taken before ibrutinib treatment. In this chain, TRBV21-1 is recombined with TRBJ1-5. TRBV21-1 is tagged as a pseudogene. The source is a human donor with chronic lymphocytic leukemia. At the DNA level, the sequence is TGTGCCAGCAGCAAAGTACGATTCATCGGGGGGTGCAATCAGCCCCAGCATTTT. The resulting protein is CASSKVRFIGGCNQPQHF.